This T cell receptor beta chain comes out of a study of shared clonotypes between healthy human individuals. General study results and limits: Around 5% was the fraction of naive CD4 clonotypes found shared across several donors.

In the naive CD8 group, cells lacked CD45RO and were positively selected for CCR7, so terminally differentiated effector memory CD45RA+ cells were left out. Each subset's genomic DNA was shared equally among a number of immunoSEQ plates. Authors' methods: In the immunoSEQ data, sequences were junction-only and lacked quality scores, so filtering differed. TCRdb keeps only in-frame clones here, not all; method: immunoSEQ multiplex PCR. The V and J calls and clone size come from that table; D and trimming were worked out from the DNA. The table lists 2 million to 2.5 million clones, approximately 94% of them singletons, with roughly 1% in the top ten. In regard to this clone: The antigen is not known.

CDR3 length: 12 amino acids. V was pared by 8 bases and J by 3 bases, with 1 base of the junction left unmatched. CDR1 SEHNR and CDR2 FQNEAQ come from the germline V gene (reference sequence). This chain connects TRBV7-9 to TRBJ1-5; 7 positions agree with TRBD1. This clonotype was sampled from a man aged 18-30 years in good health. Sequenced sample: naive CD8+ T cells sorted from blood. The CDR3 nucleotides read TGTGCCAGCGGGACAGACAATCAGCCCCAGCATTTT. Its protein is CASGTDNQPQHF.